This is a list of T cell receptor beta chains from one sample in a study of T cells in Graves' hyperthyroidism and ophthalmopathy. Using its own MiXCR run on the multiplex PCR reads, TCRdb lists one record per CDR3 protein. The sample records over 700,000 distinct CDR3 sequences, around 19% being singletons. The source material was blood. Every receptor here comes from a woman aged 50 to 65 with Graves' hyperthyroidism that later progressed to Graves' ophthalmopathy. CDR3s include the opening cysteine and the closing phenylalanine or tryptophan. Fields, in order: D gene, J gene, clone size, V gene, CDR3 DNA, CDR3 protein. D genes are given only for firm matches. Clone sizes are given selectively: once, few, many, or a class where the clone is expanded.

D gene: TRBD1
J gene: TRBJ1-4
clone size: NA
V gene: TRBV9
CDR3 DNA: TGTGCCAGCAGCGCCGAGAGGACAGGGGGTCTCCCATACGAAAAACTGTTTTTT
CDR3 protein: CASSAERTGGLPYEKLFF

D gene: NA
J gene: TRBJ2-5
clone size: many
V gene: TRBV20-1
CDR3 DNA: TGCAGTGCTAGAGAGGCAGCAGAGACCCAGTACTTC
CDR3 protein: CSAREAAETQYF

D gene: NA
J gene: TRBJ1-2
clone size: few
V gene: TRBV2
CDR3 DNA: TGTGCCAGCAGTGAAACCCCCTATGGCTACACCTTC
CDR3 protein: CASSETPYGYTF

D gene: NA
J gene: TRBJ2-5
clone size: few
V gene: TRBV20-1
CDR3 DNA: TGCAGTGCTAGAGATCCAGGGTTGGAGACCCAGTACTTC
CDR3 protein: CSARDPGLETQYF

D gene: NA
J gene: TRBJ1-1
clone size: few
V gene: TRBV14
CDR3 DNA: TGTGCCAGCAGCCAGTTCAGGAACACTGAAGCTTTCTTT
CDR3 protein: CASSQFRNTEAFF

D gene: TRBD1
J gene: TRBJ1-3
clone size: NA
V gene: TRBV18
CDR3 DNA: TGTGCCAGCTCAGAGGGACAGGGGGCGACTGGAAACACCATATATTTT
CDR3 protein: CASSEGQGATGNTIYF

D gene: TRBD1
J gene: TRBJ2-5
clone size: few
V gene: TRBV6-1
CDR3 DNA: TGTGCCAGCAGTGAAGCCCCTCCCTCAGGGACAGGGGGCCATGAGACCCAGTACTTC
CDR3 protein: CASSEAPPSGTGGHETQYF

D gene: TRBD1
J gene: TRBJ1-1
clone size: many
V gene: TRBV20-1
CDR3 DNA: TGCAGTGCTAGAGGATCCTACAGGGGAAACACTGAAGCTTTCTTT
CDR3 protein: CSARGSYRGNTEAFF

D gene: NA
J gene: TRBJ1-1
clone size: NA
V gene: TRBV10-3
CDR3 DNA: TGTGCCATCAAGCGGCAGACCGACGACACTGAAGCTTTCTTT
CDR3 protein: CAIKRQTDDTEAFF

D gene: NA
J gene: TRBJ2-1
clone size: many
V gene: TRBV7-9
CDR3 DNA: TGTGCCAGCAGCTTAGGTGGGGGGTCCGGGCATGAGCAGTTCTTC
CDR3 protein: CASSLGGGSGHEQFF

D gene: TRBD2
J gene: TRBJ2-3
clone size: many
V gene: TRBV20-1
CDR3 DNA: TGCAGTGCAGGGAGGGAGGGTCATACGCAGTATTTT
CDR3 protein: CSAGREGHTQYF

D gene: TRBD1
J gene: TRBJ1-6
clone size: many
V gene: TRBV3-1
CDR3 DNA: TGTGCCAGCCAGGGGGTTATGGATTCACCCCTCCACTTT
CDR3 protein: CASQGVMDSPLHF

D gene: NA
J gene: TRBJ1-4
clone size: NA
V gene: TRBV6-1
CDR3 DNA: TGTGCCAGCAGTGATGGGCTCCTAGGGCTTACTAATGAAAAACTGTTTTTT
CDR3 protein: CASSDGLLGLTNEKLFF

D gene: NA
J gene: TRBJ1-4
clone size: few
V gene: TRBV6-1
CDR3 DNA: TGTGCCAGCAGCCTACGGGGGGTCCTAGAAAAACTGTTTTTT
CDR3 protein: CASSLRGVLEKLFF

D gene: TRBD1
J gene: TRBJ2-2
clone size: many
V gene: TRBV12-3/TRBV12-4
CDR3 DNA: TGTGCCAGCAGTTCTCGACAGGGGGTTTCGACCGGGGAGCTGTTTTTT
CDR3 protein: CASSSRQGVSTGELFF

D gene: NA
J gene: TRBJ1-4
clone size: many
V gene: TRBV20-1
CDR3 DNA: TGCAGTGCTAGAGATCACGGGGGGACACGGGAAAAACTGTTTTTT
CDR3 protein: CSARDHGGTREKLFF

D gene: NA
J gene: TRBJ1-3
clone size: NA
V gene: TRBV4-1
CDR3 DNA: TGCGCCAGCAGCCCAACCACCAGCGATTCCTTCGGAAACACCATATATTTT
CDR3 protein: CASSPTTSDSFGNTIYF

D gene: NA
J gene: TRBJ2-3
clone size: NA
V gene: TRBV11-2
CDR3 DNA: TGTGCCAGTCAAGGGAATCCCACAGATACGCAGTATTTT
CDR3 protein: CASQGNPTDTQYF

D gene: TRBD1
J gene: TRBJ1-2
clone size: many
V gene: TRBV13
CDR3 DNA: TGTGCCAGCAGCTTTTCACAGGGGACCTATGGCTACACCTTC
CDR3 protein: CASSFSQGTYGYTF

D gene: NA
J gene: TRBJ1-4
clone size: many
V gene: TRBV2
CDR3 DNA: TGTGCCAGAGGCGGATCAGGTGAAAAACTGTTTTTT
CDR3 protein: CARGGSGEKLFF

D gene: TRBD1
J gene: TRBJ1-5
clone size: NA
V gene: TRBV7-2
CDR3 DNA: TGTGCCAGCAGCTCAGGGGGACAGTCCAATCAGCCCCAGCATTTT
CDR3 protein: CASSSGGQSNQPQHF

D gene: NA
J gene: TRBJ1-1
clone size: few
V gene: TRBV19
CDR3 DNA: TGTGCCAGTAGTACGTTTAGCGGCACTGAAGCTTTCTTT
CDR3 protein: CASSTFSGTEAFF

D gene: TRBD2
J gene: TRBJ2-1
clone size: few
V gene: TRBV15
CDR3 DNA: TGTGCCACCAGCAGAGATCGGGGGGGGCCGTATGAGCAGTTCTTC
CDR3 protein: CATSRDRGGPYEQFF

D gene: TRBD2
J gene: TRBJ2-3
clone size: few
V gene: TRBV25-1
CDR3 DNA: TGTGCCAGCAGTGTCCTCACAGGAAGGACTAGCGGGGCCGGAGATACGCAGTATTTT
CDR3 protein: CASSVLTGRTSGAGDTQYF

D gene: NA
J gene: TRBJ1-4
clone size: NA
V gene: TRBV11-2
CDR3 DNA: TGTGCCAGCAGCTCCTGGTGGGCGGGGGATGAAAAACTGTTTTTT
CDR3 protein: CASSSWWAGDEKLFF

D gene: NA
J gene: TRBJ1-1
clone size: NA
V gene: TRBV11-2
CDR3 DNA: TGTGCCAGCAGCTCCTCACTGGGGGGGGGCACTGAAGCTTTCTTT
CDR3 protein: CASSSSLGGGTEAFF

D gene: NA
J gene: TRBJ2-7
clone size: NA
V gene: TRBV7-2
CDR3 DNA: TGTGCCAGCAGCTTAGGGGTCTCGACCGAGGGGTACTTC
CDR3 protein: CASSLGVSTEGYF

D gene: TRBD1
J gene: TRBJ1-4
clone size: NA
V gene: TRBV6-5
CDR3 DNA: TGTGCCAGCAGTTACTCGGGACAGGGCGTTGAAAAACTGTTTTTT
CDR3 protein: CASSYSGQGVEKLFF

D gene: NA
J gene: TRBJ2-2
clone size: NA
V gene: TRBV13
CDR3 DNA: TGTGCCAGCAGCGTAGGAGGAGGAGGTGCTGCCGGGGAGCTGTTTTTT
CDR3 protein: CASSVGGGGAAGELFF

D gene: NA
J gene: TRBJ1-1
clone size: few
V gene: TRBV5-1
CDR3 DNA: TGCGCCAGCAGCTCGCCCGGAAAACAGAGGAACACTGAAGCTTTCTTT
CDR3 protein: CASSSPGKQRNTEAFF

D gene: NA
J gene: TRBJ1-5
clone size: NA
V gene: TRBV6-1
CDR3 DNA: TGTGCCAGCAGCGTCCAGGGGTTGGGGAATCAGCCCCAGCATTTT
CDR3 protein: CASSVQGLGNQPQHF

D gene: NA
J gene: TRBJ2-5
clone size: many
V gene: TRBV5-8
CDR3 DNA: TGTGCCAGCAGCGGAACAGGTCAAGAGACCCAGTACTTC
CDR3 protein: CASSGTGQETQYF

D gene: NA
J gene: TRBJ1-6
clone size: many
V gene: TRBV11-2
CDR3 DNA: TGTGCCAGCAACTTAACACATCTTAATTCACCCCTCCACTTT
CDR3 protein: CASNLTHLNSPLHF

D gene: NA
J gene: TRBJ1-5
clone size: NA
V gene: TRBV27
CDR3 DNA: TGTGCCAGCAGTTCGGGGGGCGCGGGGGTTTACAATCAGCCCCAGCATTTT
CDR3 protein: CASSSGGAGVYNQPQHF

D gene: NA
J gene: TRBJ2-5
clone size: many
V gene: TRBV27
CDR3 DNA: TGTGCCAGCAGTTTGGGTGAGGTGGGCCAAGAGACCCAGTACTTC
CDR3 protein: CASSLGEVGQETQYF

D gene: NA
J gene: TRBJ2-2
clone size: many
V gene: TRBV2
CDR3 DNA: TGTGCCACCGTGGCACAAGACACCGGGGAGCTGTTTTTT
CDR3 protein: CATVAQDTGELFF

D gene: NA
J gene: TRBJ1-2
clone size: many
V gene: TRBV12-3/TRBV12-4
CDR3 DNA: TGTGCCAGCTCAGCCAATCTACCCTATGGCTACACCTTC
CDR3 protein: CASSANLPYGYTF

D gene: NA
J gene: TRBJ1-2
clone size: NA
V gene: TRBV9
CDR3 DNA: TGTGCCAGCAGCGTAGGTGGGCTATGGGGCTACACCTTC
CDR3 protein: CASSVGGLWGYTF

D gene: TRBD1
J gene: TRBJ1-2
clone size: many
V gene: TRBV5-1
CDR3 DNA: TGCGCCAGCAGCCTGGAAGGACAGGGGAAGGATGGCTACACCTTC
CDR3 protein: CASSLEGQGKDGYTF

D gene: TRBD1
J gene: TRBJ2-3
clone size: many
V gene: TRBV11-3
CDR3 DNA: TGTGCCAGCAGCACGACAGGGGTCACAGATACGCAGTATTTT
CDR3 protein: CASSTTGVTDTQYF

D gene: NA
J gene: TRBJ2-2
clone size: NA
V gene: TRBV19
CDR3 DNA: TGTGCCAGTAGGCCGCAGTCCACCGGGGAGCTGTTTTTT
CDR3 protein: CASRPQSTGELFF

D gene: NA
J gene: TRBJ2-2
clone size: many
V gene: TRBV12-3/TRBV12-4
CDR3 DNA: TGTGCCAGCAGCTGGGACTTAAACACCGGGGAGCTGTTTTTT
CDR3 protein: CASSWDLNTGELFF

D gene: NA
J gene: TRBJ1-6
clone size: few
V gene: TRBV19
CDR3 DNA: TGTGCCAGTAGTATACGGCCAGGACTTAATTCACCCCTCCACTTT
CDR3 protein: CASSIRPGLNSPLHF

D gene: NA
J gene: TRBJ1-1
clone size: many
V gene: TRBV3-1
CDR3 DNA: TGTGCCAGCAGCCAAGATCGGGTGCTGAGGCTCTTT
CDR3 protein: CASSQDRVLRLF

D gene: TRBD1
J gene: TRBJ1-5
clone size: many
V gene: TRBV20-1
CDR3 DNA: TGCAGTGCACCCGACAGGGGGCAAAGTCAGCCCCAGCATTTT
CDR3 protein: CSAPDRGQSQPQHF